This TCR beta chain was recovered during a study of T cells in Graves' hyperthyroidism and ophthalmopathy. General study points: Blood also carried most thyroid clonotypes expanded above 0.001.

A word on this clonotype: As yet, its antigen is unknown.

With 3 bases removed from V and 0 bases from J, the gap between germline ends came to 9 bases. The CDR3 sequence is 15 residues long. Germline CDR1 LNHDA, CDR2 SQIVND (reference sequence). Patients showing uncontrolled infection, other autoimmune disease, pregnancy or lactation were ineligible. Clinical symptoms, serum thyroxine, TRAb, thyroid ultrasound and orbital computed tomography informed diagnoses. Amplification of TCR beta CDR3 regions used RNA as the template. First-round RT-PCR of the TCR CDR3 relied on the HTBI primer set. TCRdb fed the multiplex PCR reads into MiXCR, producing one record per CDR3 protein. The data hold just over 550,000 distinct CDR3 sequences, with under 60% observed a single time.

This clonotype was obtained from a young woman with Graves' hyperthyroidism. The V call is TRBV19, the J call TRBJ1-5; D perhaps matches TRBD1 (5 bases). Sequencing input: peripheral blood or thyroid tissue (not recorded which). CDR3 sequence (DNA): TGTGCCAGTAGTATGGGGGATTATAGCAATCAGCCCCAGCATTTT. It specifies CASSMGDYSNQPQHF.